The clone carrying this TCR beta chain was detected many times. Its antigen is not known. The study made its TCR cDNA through 5'RACE template switching. That step introduced a universal primer site along with UMIs. TCRdb reprocessed the 5' RACE reads with MiXCR, giving one entry per CDR3 protein. Of around 63,000 distinct CDR3 sequences listed, approximately 7% are singletons. This entry comes from a study of T cells after yellow fever vaccination. Points from the study as a whole: A large majority of primary-vaccination clones showed up again after the booster (approximately 96% CD4, approximately 90% CD8). High-abundance clonotypes from the bulk population could contaminate FACS-sorted repertoires.

CDR1 is LNHNV and CDR2 is YYDKDF in the germline V gene (reference sequence). Trimming at V came to 3 bases and at J to 4 bases, leaving 4 bases not matched to a gene. The CDR3 spans 15 residues. The rearrangement joins TRBV15 to TRBJ2-1; 9 positions match TRBD2. Here the sequenced sample was CD8+ T cells sorted from PBMCs, taken 15 days after the yellow fever booster vaccination. The clonotype originates from a man aged 30 to 39 who received the YFV17D yellow fever vaccine. The CDR3 is CATSSSLAGYNEQFF. The CDR3, as DNA: TGTGCCACCAGCAGTAGCCTAGCGGGATACAATGAGCAGTTCTTC.